This TCR beta chain derives from a study of CD8+CD57+ T cells in acquired aplastic anemia. Study-level findings and limits: It was found that approximately 29 CD8+ CDR3 sequences were shared between patients and controls. CD8+CD57+ cells showed decreased diversity compared with total CD4+ and CD8+ cells in patients.

Points on this clonotype: Its antigen is undetermined.

CD8+CD57+ cell expansion, shown by flow cytometry, had occurred in the patients selected for sequencing. The authors also ran sequencing on CD8+CD57+ effector memory cells taken from a sixth of the 12 patients. The cohort consisted entirely of patients having severe acquired aplastic anemia. Receipt of therapy had not occurred in any patient by the time of blood sampling. It was genomic DNA that served as the template for profiling TCR beta VDJ and CDR3. TCRdb reanalysed the reads using MiXCR and keeps one entry per CDR3 protein. Here the sample spans roughly 16,000 distinct CDR3 sequences, 30% to 45% being singletons. The CDR3 is 15 amino acids. The germline gives CDR1 SGHNT, CDR2 YENEEA. V was trimmed by 2 bases and J by 3 bases, leaving 14 bases between them.

This clonotype was obtained from a human donor with aplastic anemia. The sequenced sample consisted of CD8+CD57+ T cells sorted from PBMCs. The subset was: bead-enriched CD8+CD57+ effector memory T cells from SAA patients. The V and J genes are TRBV11-3 and TRBJ2-7; D gene uncertain. CDR3 in DNA: TGTGCCAGCAGCTTACGCCGGACCGGTAACTACGAGCAGTACTTC. It yields the protein CASSLRRTGNYEQYF.